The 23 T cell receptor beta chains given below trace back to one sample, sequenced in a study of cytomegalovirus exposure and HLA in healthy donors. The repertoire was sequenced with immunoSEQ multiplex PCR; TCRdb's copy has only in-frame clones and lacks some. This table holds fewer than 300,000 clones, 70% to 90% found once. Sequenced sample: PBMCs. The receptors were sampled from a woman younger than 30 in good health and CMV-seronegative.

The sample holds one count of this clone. The CDR3 nucleotides read TGTGCCAGCTCACCAGAAGGAGTCGGTGGCTACACCTTC. Translating it yields CASSPEGVGGYTF. The chain joins TRBV18 to TRBJ1-2; D unresolved. V lost 2 bases and J 7 bases, leaving 11 bases between the germline ends. The CDR3 loop spans 13 amino acids. Germline CDR1 is KGHSH and CDR2 is LQKENI.

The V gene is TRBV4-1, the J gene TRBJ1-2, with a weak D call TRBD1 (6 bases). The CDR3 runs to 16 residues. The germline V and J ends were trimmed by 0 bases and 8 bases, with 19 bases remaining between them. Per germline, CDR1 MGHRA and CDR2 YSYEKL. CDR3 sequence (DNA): TGCGCCAGCAGCCAAGATCTTGTGTGGGGGCAAGAAGGCTACACCTTC. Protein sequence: CASSQDLVWGQEGYTF.

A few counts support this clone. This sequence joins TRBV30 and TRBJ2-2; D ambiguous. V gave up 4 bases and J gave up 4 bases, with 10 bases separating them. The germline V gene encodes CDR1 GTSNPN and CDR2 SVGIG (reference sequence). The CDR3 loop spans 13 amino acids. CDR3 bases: TGTGCCTGGACATCACAGCTCACCGGGGAGCTGTTTTTT. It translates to CAWTSQLTGELFF.

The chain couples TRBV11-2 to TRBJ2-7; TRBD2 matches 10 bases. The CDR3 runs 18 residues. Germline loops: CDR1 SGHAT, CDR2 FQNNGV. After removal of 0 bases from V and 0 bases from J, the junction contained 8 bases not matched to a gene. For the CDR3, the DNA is TGTGCCAGCAGCTTAGAGTTATCTAGCGGGGGTATCTCCTACGAGCAGTACTTC. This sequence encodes CASSLELSSGGISYEQYF. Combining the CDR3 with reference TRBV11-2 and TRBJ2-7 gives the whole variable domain EAGVAQSPRYKIIEKRQSVAFWCNPISGHATLYWYQQILGQGPKLLIQFQNNGVVDDSQLPKDRFSAERLKGVDSTLKIQPAKLEDSAVYLCASSLELSSGGISYEQYFGPGTRLTVT.

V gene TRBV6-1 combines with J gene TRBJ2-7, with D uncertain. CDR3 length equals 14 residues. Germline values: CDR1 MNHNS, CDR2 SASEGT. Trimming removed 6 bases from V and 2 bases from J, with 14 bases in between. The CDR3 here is CASSLLENTYEQYF. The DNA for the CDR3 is TGTGCCAGCAGCCTGCTAGAAAATACCTACGAGCAGTACTTC.

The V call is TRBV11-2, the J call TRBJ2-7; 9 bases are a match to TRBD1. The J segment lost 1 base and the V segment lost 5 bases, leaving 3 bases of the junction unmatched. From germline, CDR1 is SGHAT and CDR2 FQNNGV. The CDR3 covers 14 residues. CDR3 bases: TGTGCCAGCAGCGTGGACAGGGGATCCTACGAGCAGTACTTC. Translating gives CASSVDRGSYEQYF. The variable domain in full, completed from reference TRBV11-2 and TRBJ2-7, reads EAGVAQSPRYKIIEKRQSVAFWCNPISGHATLYWYQQILGQGPKLLIQFQNNGVVDDSQLPKDRFSAERLKGVDSTLKIQPAKLEDSAVYLCASSVDRGSYEQYFGPGTRLTVT.

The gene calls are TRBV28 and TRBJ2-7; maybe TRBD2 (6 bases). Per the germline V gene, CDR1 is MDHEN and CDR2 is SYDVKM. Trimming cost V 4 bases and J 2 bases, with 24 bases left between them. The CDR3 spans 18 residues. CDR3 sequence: CASSWSFGFGTSTYEQYF. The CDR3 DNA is TGTGCCAGCAGTTGGAGTTTTGGCTTCGGGACTTCCACCTACGAGCAGTACTTC.

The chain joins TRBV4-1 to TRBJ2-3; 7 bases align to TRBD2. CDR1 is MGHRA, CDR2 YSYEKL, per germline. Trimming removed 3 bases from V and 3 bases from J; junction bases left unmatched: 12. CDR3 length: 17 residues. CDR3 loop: CASSHGGAGVRTDTQYF. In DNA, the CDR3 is TGCGCCAGCAGCCACGGCGGGGCGGGAGTCAGAACAGATACGCAGTATTTT.

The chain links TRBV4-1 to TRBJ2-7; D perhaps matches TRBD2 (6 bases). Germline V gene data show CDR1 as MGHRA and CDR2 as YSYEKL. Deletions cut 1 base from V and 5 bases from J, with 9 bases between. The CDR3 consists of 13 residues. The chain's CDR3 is CASSQGRVDEQYF. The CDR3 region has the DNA TGCGCCAGCAGCCAAGGGAGGGTTGACGAGCAGTACTTC.

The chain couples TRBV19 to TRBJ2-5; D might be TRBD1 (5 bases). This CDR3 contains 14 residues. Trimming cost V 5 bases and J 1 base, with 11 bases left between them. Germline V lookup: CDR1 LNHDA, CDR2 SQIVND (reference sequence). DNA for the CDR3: TGTGCCAGTAGTTCGACTGGGGCCCAAGAGACCCAGTACTTC. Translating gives CASSSTGAQETQYF.

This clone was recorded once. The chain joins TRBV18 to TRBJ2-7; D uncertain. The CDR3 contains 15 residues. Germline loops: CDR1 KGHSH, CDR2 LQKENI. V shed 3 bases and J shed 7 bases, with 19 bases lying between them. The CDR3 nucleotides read TGTGCCAGCTCACCCATCAACGTTATCCTCGGGGAGCAGTACTTC. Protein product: CASSPINVILGEQYF.

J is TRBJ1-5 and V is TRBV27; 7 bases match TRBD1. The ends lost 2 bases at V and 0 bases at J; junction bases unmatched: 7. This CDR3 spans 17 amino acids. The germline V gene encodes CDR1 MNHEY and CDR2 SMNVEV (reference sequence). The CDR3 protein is CASSLNRGSNSNQPQHF. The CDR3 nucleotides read TGTGCCAGCAGTTTAAACAGGGGATCCAATAGCAATCAGCCCCAGCATTTT.

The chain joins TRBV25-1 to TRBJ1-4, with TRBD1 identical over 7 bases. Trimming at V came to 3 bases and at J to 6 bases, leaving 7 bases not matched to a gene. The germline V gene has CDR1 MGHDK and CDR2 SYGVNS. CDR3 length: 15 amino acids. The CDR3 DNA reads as TGTGCCAGCAGTGATTTGAGGGGGCAGGATGAAAAACTGTTTTTT. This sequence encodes CASSDLRGQDEKLFF. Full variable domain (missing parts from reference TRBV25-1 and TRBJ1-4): EADIYQTPRYLVIGTGKKITLECSQTMGHDKMYWYQQDPGMELHLIHYSYGVNSTEKGDLSSESTVSRIRTEHFPLTLESARPSHTSQYLCASSDLRGQDEKLFFGSGTQLSVL.

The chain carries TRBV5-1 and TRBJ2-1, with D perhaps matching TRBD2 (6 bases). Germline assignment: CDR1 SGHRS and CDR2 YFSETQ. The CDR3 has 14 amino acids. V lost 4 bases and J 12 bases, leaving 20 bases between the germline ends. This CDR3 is CASSTLRIQEGQFF. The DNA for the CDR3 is TGCGCCAGCAGCACATTACGGATTCAGGAGGGGCAGTTCTTC.

The CDR3 loop reads CAISETTGANEQFF. The DNA of the CDR3 is TGTGCCATCTCCGAAACGACAGGGGCCAATGAGCAGTTCTTC. The V call is TRBV28, the J call TRBJ2-1; TRBD1 matches 8 bases. Germline V gene lookup returns CDR1 MDHEN and CDR2 SYDVKM. V was clipped by 10 bases and J by 6 bases; unmatched bases: 11. The CDR3 has 14 residues.

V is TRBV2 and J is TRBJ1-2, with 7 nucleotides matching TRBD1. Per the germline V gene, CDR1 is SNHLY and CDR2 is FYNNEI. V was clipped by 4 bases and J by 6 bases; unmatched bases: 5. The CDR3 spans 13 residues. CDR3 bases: TGTGCCAGCAGTGTCCAGGGGGGAAATGGCTACACCTTC. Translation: CASSVQGGNGYTF.

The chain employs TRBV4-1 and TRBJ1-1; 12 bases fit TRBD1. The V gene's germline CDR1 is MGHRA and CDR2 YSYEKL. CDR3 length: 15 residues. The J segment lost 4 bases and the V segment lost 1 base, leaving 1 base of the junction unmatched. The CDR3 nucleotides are TGCGCCAGCAGCCAAGGGGGACAGGGGGCCACTGAAGCTTTCTTT. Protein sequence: CASSQGGQGATEAFF.

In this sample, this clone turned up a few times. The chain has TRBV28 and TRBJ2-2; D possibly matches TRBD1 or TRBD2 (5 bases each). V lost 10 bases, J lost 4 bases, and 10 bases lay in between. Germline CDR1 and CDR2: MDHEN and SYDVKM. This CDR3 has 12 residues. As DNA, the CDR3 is TGTGCCACCAGGGAGACCACCGGGGAGCTGTTTTTT. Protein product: CATRETTGELFF.

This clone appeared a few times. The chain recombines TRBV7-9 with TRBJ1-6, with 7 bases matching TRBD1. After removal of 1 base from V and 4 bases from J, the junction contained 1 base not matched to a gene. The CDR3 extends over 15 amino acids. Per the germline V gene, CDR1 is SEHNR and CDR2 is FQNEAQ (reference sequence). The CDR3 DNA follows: TGTGCCAGCAGCTTAGAGGGACAGTATAATTCACCCCTCCACTTT. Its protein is CASSLEGQYNSPLHF.

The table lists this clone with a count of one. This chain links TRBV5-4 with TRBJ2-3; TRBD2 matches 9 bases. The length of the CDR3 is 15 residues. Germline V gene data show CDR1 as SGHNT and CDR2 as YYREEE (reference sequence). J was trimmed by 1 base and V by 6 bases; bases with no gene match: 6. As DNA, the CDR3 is TGTGCCAGCACCGATAGCGGGAGTCGCACAGATACGCAGTATTTT. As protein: CASTDSGSRTDTQYF. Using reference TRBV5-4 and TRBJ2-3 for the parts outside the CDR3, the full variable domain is ETGVTQSPTHLIKTRGQQVTLRCSSQSGHNTVSWYQQALGQGPQFIFQYYREEENGRGNFPPRFSGLQFPNYSSELNVNALELDDSALYLCASTDSGSRTDTQYFGPGTRLTVL.

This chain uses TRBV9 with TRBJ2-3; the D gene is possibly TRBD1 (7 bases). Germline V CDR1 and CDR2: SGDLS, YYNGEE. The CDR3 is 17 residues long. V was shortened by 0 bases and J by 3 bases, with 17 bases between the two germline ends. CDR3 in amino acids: CASSVDWRGLLTDTQYF. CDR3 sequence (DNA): TGTGCCAGCAGCGTAGACTGGAGGGGGCTATTAACAGATACGCAGTATTTT.

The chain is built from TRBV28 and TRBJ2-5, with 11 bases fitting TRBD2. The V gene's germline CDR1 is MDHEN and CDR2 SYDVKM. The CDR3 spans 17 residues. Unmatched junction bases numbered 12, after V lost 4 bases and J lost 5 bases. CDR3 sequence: CASSSYSTSGVGETQYF. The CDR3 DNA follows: TGTGCCAGCAGTTCTTACTCGACTAGCGGGGTGGGGGAGACCCAGTACTTC.

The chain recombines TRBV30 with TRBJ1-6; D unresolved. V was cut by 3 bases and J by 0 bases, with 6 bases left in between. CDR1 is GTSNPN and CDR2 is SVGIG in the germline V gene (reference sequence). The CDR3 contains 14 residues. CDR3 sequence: CAWSRSSYNSPLHF. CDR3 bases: TGTGCCTGGAGCCGGAGCTCCTATAATTCACCCCTCCACTTT.